Listed here are 31 T cell receptor beta chains from one sample, sequenced in a study of early T cells in non-severe SARS-CoV-2 infection. TCRdb independently ran MiXCR on the 5' RACE reads; one entry per CDR3 protein. The table includes some 82,000 distinct CDR3 sequences, about an eighth detected once. The sequenced sample was whole blood, obtained at baseline. The source of these receptors is an adult who was a healthcare worker with PCR-confirmed SARS-CoV-2 infection or an uninfected control (not recorded which).

This clonotype has more than one count but fewer than ten. The J gene is TRBJ2-2, the V gene TRBV5-1; 11 bases match TRBD1. Germline loops: CDR1 SGHRS, CDR2 YFSETQ. Trimming at V came to 3 bases and at J to 6 bases, leaving 4 bases not matched to a gene. This CDR3 comprises 15 residues. CDR3 nucleotides: TGCGCCAGCAGCTCCCGGGGACAGGGGGCCGGGGAGCTGTTTTTT. Amino acid sequence: CASSSRGQGAGELFF.

The rearrangement uses TRBV24-1 and TRBJ2-1; 13 nucleotides line up with TRBD2. The trim removed 4 bases at V and 7 bases at J, leaving 9 bases unmatched. Germline V gene data show CDR1 as KGHDR and CDR2 as SFDVKD. This CDR3 has 17 residues. The CDR3 DNA reads as TGTGCCACCAGTGAACCGGGACTAGCGGGAAGTAGGAATGAGCAGTTCTTC. Its protein product is CATSEPGLAGSRNEQFF.

This clonotype was observed a handful of times. The chain has TRBV18 and TRBJ2-3; D ambiguous. Germline CDR1 and CDR2: KGHSH and LQKENI. The CDR3 is 14 residues long. Trimming stripped 5 bases from V and 2 bases from J, with 11 bases between. The chain's CDR3 is CASSVSTATDTQYF. Here the CDR3 DNA reads TGTGCCAGCTCAGTCTCAACTGCCACAGATACGCAGTATTTT.

The chain combines TRBV5-1 with TRBJ2-5; D may match TRBD1 or TRBD2 (5 bases each). The CDR3 extends over 15 amino acids. Germline values: CDR1 SGHRS, CDR2 YFSETQ. The germline V and J ends were trimmed by 1 base and 4 bases, with 14 bases remaining between them. The CDR3 DNA follows: TGCGCCAGCAGCTTGCGGGACCCCGGCCGAGAGACCCAGTACTTC. This encodes CASSLRDPGRETQYF. The full variable domain, completed using reference TRBV5-1 and TRBJ2-5, is KAGVTQTPRYLIKTRGQQVTLSCSPISGHRSVSWYQQTPGQGLQFLFEYFSETQRNKGNFPGRFSGRQFSNSRSEMNVSTLELGDSALYLCASSLRDPGRETQYFGPGTRLLVL.

This clonotype occurred a few times. The chain links TRBV28 to TRBJ2-2; 8 bases map to TRBD1. This CDR3 comprises 16 residues. Germline CDR1 reads MDHEN; CDR2 reads SYDVKM. V gave up 2 bases and J gave up 6 bases; unmatched junction bases: 8. CDR3 nucleotide sequence: TGTGCCAGCAGTTTACAGCTAACCAGGGGGCCCGGGGAGCTGTTTTTT. It specifies CASSLQLTRGPGELFF. Full variable domain (rest looked up from reference TRBV28 and TRBJ2-2): DVKVTQSSRYLVKRTGEKVFLECVQDMDHENMFWYRQDPGLGLRLIYFSYDVKMKEKGDIPEGYSVSREKKERFSLILESASTNQTSMYLCASSLQLTRGPGELFFGEGSRLTVL.

This clonotype was recorded a few times. This chain uses TRBV21-1 with TRBJ2-7; TRBD1 is the table's D call, not checked against the DNA. TRBV21-1 represents a pseudogene. The CDR3 sequence is 15 residues long. The CDR3 DNA is TGTGCCAGCAGCATCTGGACAGGGCCGCCCCTGCGGCAGTACTTC. Translating it yields CASSIWTGPPLRQYF.

This clonotype came up a few times. The rearrangement links TRBV6-6 to TRBJ2-5; TRBD2 agrees at 7 bases. The CDR3 runs to 13 residues. V lost 6 bases, J lost 3 bases, and 4 bases stayed unmatched. Germline lookup yields CDR1 MNHNY and CDR2 SVGAGI (reference sequence). The CDR3 spells CASRTGGEETQYF. The CDR3 DNA reads as TGTGCCAGCAGAACTGGGGGGGAAGAGACCCAGTACTTC.

A single count supports this clonotype. The chain uses TRBV3-1 and TRBJ2-7, with no clear D. There are 14 residues in the CDR3. With 7 bases removed from V and 6 bases from J, the gap between germline ends came to 19 bases. Germline CDR1 and CDR2: LGHDT and YNNKEL (reference sequence). The CDR3 DNA reads TGTGCCAGCAACCGCAAGATGGAAGATCGCGAGCAGTACTTC. Its translation is CASNRKMEDREQYF.

In its sample, this clonotype was seen many times. The J gene is TRBJ2-5, the V gene TRBV7-9; D tentatively fits TRBD1 or TRBD2 (5 bases each). Between the trimmed V and J ends, which lost 5 bases and 2 bases, there was a span of 12 bases. From germline, CDR1 is SEHNR and CDR2 FQNEAQ (reference sequence). CDR3 length equals 14 residues. CDR3 residues: CASSIRDGQETQYF. In nucleotides, the CDR3 is TGTGCCAGCAGCATCCGGGACGGTCAAGAGACCCAGTACTTC.

The CDR3 spells CATGRTYEQYF. The CDR3 DNA reads as TGTGCCACCGGACGGACCTACGAGCAGTACTTC. The chain has TRBV6-6 and TRBJ2-7; D ambiguous. The V end lost 10 bases, the J end lost 2 bases, and 9 bases lay between the germline ends. The CDR3 has 11 residues. Germline CDR1 and CDR2: MNHNY and SVGAGI (reference sequence).

The chain combines TRBV6-5 with TRBJ2-2, with TRBD2 matching 9 bases. Trimming removed 8 bases from V and 0 bases from J; junction bases left unmatched: 7. The CDR3 is 16 amino acids. Germline V lookup: CDR1 MNHEY, CDR2 SVGAGI. The CDR3 protein is CASGGSGRPNTGELFF. The CDR3 nucleotides are TGTGCCAGCGGCGGTAGCGGGAGACCGAACACCGGGGAGCTGTTTTTT.

This clonotype showed up just a few times. This chain joins TRBV5-1 and TRBJ2-2; D is unresolved. V was cut by 6 bases and J by 3 bases, with 12 bases left in between. This CDR3 contains 14 residues. Germline CDR1 and CDR2: SGHRS and YFSETQ. The CDR3 loop is CASTSDRYTGELFF. CDR3 DNA: TGCGCCAGCACCTCCGACCGGTACACCGGGGAGCTGTTTTTT.

The V gene is TRBV20-1, the J gene TRBJ2-7; 10 nucleotides line up with TRBD2. This CDR3 region has 14 residues. CDR1 and CDR2 from the germline V gene are DFQATT and SNEGSKA (reference sequence). J gave up 4 bases and V 5 bases, and 8 bases lay outside the gene matches. This CDR3 reads CSAPDTSGKYEQYF. The CDR3 DNA is TGCAGTGCTCCTGACACTAGCGGGAAATACGAGCAGTACTTC.

In this sample, this clonotype turned up many times. This rearrangement joins TRBV12-3 or TRBV12-4 to TRBJ1-5, with D possibly matching TRBD1 (5 bases). V was trimmed by 9 bases and J by 3 bases, leaving 21 bases between them. CDR3 length: 16 amino acids. The CDR3, as DNA: TGTGCCAGACTCTCGGGGACTCCGATCCCCAATCAGCCCCAGCATTTT. Translating it yields CARLSGTPIPNQPQHF.

CDR3 protein: CASNVAGTASNYGYTF. The DNA for the CDR3 is TGTGCCAGCAACGTCGCCGGGACAGCCTCTAACTATGGCTACACCTTC. The J gene is TRBJ1-2, the V gene TRBV6-5; 7 bases align to TRBD1. After removal of 7 bases from V and 0 bases from J, the junction contained 11 bases not matched to a gene. This CDR3 is 16 amino acids long. Per germline, CDR1 MNHEY and CDR2 SVGAGI.

The sample holds a few counts of this clonotype. This rearrangement joins TRBV24-1 to TRBJ2-7; unclear D gene. Germline lookup yields CDR1 KGHDR and CDR2 SFDVKD. V was shortened by 5 bases and J by 3 bases, with 10 bases between the two germline ends. The CDR3 has 13 residues. CDR3 protein: CATSGWNLYEQYF. For the CDR3, the DNA is TGTGCCACCAGTGGCTGGAACCTCTACGAGCAGTACTTC.

This clonotype was seen a handful of times. The V call is TRBV4-2, the J call TRBJ2-1, with 9 bases lining up with TRBD2. The CDR3 covers 17 residues. V was pared by 1 base and J by 9 bases, with 13 bases of the junction left unmatched. The germline CDR1 and CDR2 sequences are LGHNA and YNFKEQ. CDR3 sequence reads: CASSQVSAGAREGEQFF. CDR3 DNA sequence: TGTGCCAGCAGCCAAGTTTCGGCGGGGGCGCGGGAGGGTGAGCAGTTCTTC.

The V call is TRBV7-8, the J call TRBJ2-7; D may correspond to TRBD1 or TRBD2 (5 bases each). The CDR3 spans 16 residues. The ends were cut back, 3 bases at V and 4 bases at J, with 19 bases in the middle. The germline V gene encodes CDR1 SGHVS and CDR2 FQNEAQ. The CDR3 spells CASSLERGIGIYEQYF. In DNA, the CDR3 is TGTGCCAGCAGCTTGGAGAGGGGAATCGGGATTTACGAGCAGTACTTC.

The chain employs TRBV20-1 and TRBJ2-7; D is possibly TRBD1 or TRBD2 (5 bases each). The CDR3 spans 12 residues. The V gene's germline CDR1 is DFQATT and CDR2 SNEGSKA (reference sequence). V was cut by 6 bases and J by 4 bases, with 13 bases left in between. Here the CDR3 DNA reads TGCAGTGCCGTACCCTGGGGGTACGAGCAGTACTTC. It is translated as CSAVPWGYEQYF.

This clonotype was recorded a few times. This sequence joins TRBV9 and TRBJ2-6; D is uncertain. Germline V lookup: CDR1 SGDLS, CDR2 YYNGEE. The V end lost 3 bases, the J end lost 2 bases, and 9 bases lay between the germline ends. There are 15 residues in the CDR3. CDR3 loop: CASSANAPGANVLTF. The CDR3 DNA reads TGTGCCAGCAGCGCGAATGCCCCTGGGGCCAACGTCCTGACTTTC.

The chain couples TRBV3-1 to TRBJ2-1, with 9 bases fitting TRBD2. The length of the CDR3 is 17 residues. The junction had 16 bases not matched to a gene; V was cut back by 4 bases and J by 9 bases. Germline CDR1 LGHDT, CDR2 YNNKEL (reference sequence). The CDR3 sequence is CASSLPRQGGRAFEQFF. CDR3 DNA sequence: TGTGCCAGCAGCCTCCCCCGTCAGGGCGGGAGGGCATTTGAGCAGTTCTTC.

The V gene is TRBV7-9, the J gene TRBJ1-1, with a tentative D call TRBD1 (5 bases). There are 12 residues in the CDR3. V shed 5 bases and J shed 6 bases, with 10 bases lying between them. Per germline, CDR1 SEHNR and CDR2 FQNEAQ (reference sequence). The CDR3 region has the DNA TGTGCCAGCAGCCCCAGGGTTGCTGAAGCTTTCTTT. Translated, it gives CASSPRVAEAFF. Complete variable domain (other parts from reference TRBV7-9 and TRBJ1-1): DTGVSQNPRHKITKRGQNVTFRCDPISEHNRLYWYRQTLGQGPEFLTYFQNEAQLEKSRLLSDRFSAERPKGSFSTLEIQRTEQGDSAMYLCASSPRVAEAFFGQGTRLTVV.

This clonotype was detected only a few times. V and J are TRBV29-1 and TRBJ1-1; TRBD1 agrees at 7 bases. The V segment lost 6 bases and the J segment 1 base; nucleotides outside the gene matches: 5. CDR1 SQVTM and CDR2 ANQGSEA come from the germline V gene. The CDR3 has 13 amino acids. The CDR3 DNA reads TGCAGCGTCAATGGACAGGCGAACACTGAAGCTTTCTTT. Translated: CSVNGQANTEAFF. Drawing the rest from reference TRBV29-1 and TRBJ1-1, the complete variable domain is SAVISQKPSRDICQRGTSLTIQCQVDSQVTMMFWYRQQPGQSLTLIATANQGSEATYESGFVIDKFPISRPNLTFSTLTVSNMSPEDSSIYLCSVNGQANTEAFFGQGTRLTVV.

This clonotype was found a few times. V and J are TRBV11-2 and TRBJ2-1, with 8 bases aligning to TRBD2. Germline CDR1 SGHAT, CDR2 FQNNGV. The CDR3 is 13 amino acids. CDR3 nucleotides: TGTACCACCGCACTAGCGGACTACAATGAGCAGTTCTTC. Translated, it gives CTTALADYNEQFF.

This clonotype showed up just a few times. The CDR3 spells CASSRDQYEQYF. Here the CDR3 DNA reads TGTGCCAGCAGCCGTGACCAGTACGAGCAGTACTTC. This chain uses TRBV12-3 or TRBV12-4 with TRBJ2-7; D is unresolved. This CDR3 region has 12 residues. Trimming left V 6 bases short and J 4 bases short, with 10 bases between.

V is TRBV12-3 or TRBV12-4 and J is TRBJ2-1; D might be TRBD1 (6 bases). Trimming shortened V by 8 bases and J by 9 bases, and 17 bases separated the two germline ends. There are 13 residues in the CDR3. The CDR3 spells CASSLPGDGEQFF. DNA of the CDR3: TGTGCCAGCTCCCTCCCAGGGGACGGTGAGCAGTTCTTC.

This clonotype occurred a few times. The V and J genes are TRBV27 and TRBJ2-7, with 7 bases lining up with TRBD1. This CDR3 spans 14 amino acids. Germline CDR1 is MNHEY and CDR2 is SMNVEV (reference sequence). With V trimmed by 8 bases and J by 7 bases, 14 bases remained unmatched. The CDR3 loop is CASLPDRHPGEQYF. The CDR3 DNA follows: TGTGCCAGCCTTCCGGACAGGCACCCGGGGGAGCAGTACTTC.

This chain connects TRBV6-5 to TRBJ2-5; no clear D gene. Trimming stripped 0 bases from V and 2 bases from J, with 10 bases between. The CDR3 loop spans 15 amino acids. The V gene's germline CDR1 is MNHEY and CDR2 SVGAGI. The CDR3: CASSYSSHNQETQYF. Here the CDR3 DNA reads TGTGCCAGCAGTTACTCTAGTCACAATCAAGAGACCCAGTACTTC.

As concerns this clonotype: A junction boundary mismatches the germline segment, possibly from a read error. The rearrangement links TRBV27 to TRBJ1-1, with a tentative D call TRBD1 (6 bases). This CDR3 has 15 amino acids. The germline V gene encodes CDR1 MNHEY and CDR2 SMNVEV (reference sequence). The chain's CDR3 is CASSRDQGMNSEAFF. CDR3 sequence (DNA): TGTGCCAGCAGTCGGGACCAGGGGATGAACTCTGAAGCTTTCTTT.

This clonotype has only a few counts. The V and J genes are TRBV3-1 and TRBJ1-2; D not resolved. The CDR3 is 13 residues long. V lost 1 base and J lost 1, with 4 bases in between. The germline V gene encodes CDR1 LGHDT and CDR2 YNNKEL (reference sequence). The CDR3 sequence: CASSQGINYGYTF. The CDR3 bases are TGTGCCAGCAGCCAAGGGATTAACTATGGCTACACCTTC. Combining the CDR3 with reference TRBV3-1 and TRBJ1-2 gives the whole variable domain DTAVSQTPKYLVTQMGNDKSIKCEQNLGHDTMYWYKQDSKKFLKIMFSYNNKELIINETVPNRFSPKSPDKAHLNLHINSLELGDSAVYFCASSQGINYGYTFGSGTRLTVV.

At least ten counts were recorded for this clonotype. The chain joins TRBV28 to TRBJ1-4; 7 positions agree with TRBD1. After removal of 3 bases from V and 0 bases from J, the junction contained 4 bases not matched to a gene. CDR1 is MDHEN and CDR2 is SYDVKM in the germline V gene. The CDR3 consists of 16 residues. CDR3 protein: CASSFSDRATNEKLFF. CDR3 nucleotides: TGTGCCAGCAGTTTCTCCGACAGGGCAACTAATGAAAAACTGTTTTTT. The whole variable domain, remainder taken from reference TRBV28 and TRBJ1-4, is DVKVTQSSRYLVKRTGEKVFLECVQDMDHENMFWYRQDPGLGLRLIYFSYDVKMKEKGDIPEGYSVSREKKERFSLILESASTNQTSMYLCASSFSDRATNEKLFFGSGTQLSVL.